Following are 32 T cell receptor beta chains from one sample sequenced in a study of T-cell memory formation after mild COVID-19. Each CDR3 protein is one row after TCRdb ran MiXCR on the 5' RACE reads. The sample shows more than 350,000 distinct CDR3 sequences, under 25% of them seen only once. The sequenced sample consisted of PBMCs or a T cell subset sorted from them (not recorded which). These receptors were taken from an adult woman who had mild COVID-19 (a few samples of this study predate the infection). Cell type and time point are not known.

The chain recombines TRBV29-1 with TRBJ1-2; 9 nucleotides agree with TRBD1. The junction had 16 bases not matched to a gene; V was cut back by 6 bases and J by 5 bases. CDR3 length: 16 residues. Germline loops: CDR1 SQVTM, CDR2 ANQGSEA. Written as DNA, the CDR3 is TGCAGCGTGGGACCCGTGGGACTGACAGGGGGTTATGGCTACACCTTC. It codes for CSVGPVGLTGGYGYTF.

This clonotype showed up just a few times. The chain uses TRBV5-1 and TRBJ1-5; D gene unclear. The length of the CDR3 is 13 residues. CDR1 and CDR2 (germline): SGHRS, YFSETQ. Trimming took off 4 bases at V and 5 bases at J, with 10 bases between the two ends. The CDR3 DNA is TGCGCCAGCAGCCAGACAAGCGATCAGCCCCAGCATTTT. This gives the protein CASSQTSDQPQHF.

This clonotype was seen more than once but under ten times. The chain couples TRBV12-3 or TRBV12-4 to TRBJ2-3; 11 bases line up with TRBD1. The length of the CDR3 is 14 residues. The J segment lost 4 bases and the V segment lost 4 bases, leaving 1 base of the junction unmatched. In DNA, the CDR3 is TGTGCCAGCAGTTGGGGACAGGGGGCAGATACGCAGTATTTT. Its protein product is CASSWGQGADTQYF.

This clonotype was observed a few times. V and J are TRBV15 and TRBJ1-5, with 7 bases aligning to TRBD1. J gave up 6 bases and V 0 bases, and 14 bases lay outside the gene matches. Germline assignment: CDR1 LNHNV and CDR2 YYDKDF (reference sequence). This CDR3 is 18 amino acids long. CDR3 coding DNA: TGTGCCACCAGCAGAGATATCGGAGACAGGGTTCTTGGTCAGCCCCAGCATTTT. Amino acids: CATSRDIGDRVLGQPQHF.

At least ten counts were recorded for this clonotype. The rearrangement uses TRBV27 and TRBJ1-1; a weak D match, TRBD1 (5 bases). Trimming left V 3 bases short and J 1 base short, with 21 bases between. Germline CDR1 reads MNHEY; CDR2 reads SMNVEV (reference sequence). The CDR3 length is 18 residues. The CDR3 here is CASSFYGRDGVWNTEAFF. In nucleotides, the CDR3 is TGTGCCAGCAGTTTCTATGGCAGGGATGGGGTATGGAACACTGAAGCTTTCTTT.

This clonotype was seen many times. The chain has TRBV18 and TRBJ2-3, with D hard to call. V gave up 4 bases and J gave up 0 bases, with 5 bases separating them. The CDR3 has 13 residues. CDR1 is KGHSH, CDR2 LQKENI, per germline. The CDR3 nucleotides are TGTGCCAGCTCACAGGCGAGCACAGATACGCAGTATTTT. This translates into CASSQASTDTQYF.

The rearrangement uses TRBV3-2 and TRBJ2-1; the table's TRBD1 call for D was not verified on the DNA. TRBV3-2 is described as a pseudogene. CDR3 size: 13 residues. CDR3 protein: CASSRPGGDEQFF. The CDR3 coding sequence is TGTGCCAGCAGCAGACCGGGGGGAGATGAGCAGTTCTTC.

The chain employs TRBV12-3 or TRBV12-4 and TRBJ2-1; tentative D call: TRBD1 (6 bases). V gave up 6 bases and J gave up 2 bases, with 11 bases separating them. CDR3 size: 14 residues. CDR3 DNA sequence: TGTGCCAGCAGGGATACAGGGACCTACAATGAGCAGTTCTTC. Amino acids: CASRDTGTYNEQFF.

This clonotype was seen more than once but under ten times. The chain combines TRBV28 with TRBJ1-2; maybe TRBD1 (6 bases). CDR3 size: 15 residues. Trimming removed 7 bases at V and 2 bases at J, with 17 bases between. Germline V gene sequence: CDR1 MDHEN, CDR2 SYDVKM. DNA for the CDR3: TGTGCCAGCAAAGTCGAAGGAACAGGGAACTATGGCTACACCTTC. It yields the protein CASKVEGTGNYGYTF.

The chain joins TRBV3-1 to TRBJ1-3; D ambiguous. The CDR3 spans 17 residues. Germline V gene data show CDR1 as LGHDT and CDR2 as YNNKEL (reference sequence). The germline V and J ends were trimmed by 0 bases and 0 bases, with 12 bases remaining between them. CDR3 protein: CASSQDFPGYSGNTIYF. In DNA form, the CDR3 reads TGTGCCAGCAGCCAAGATTTTCCCGGCTACTCTGGAAACACCATATATTTT.

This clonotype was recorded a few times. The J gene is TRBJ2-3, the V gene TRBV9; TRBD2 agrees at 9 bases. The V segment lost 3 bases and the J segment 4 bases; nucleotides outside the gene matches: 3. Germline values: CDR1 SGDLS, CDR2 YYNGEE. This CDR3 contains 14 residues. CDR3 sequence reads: CASSASGGPDTQYF. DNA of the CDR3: TGTGCCAGCAGCGCGAGCGGGGGGCCAGATACGCAGTATTTT.

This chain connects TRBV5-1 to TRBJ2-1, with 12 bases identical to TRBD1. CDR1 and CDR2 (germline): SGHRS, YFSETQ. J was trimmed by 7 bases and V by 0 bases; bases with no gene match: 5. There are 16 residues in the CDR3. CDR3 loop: CASSLVEGQGANEQFF. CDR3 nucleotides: TGCGCCAGCAGCTTGGTCGAGGGACAGGGGGCGAATGAGCAGTTCTTC.

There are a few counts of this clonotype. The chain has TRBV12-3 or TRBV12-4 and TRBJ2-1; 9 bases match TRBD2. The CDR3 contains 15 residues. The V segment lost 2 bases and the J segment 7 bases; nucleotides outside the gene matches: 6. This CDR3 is CASSLSAGGLNEQFF. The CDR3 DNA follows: TGTGCCAGCAGTTTATCGGCGGGAGGGTTAAATGAGCAGTTCTTC.

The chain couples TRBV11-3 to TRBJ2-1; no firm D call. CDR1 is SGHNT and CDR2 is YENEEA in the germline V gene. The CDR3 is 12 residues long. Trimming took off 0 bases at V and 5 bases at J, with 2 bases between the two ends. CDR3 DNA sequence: TGTGCCAGCAGCTTAGAACACAATGAGCAGTTCTTC. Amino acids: CASSLEHNEQFF. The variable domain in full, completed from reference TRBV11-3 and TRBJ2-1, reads EAGVVQSPRYKIIEKKQPVAFWCNPISGHNTLYWYLQNLGQGPELLIRYENEEAVDDSQLPKDRFSAERLKGVDSTLKIQPAELGDSAVYLCASSLEHNEQFFGPGTRLTVL.

This CDR3 reads CATSREARGRTNEKLFF. CDR3 coding DNA: TGTGCCACCAGCAGAGAGGCCAGGGGTAGAACTAATGAAAAACTGTTTTTT. The chain uses TRBV15 and TRBJ1-4; weak D call: TRBD1 (6 bases). Trimming shortened V by 0 bases and J by 1 base, and 12 bases separated the two germline ends. From germline, CDR1 is LNHNV and CDR2 YYDKDF (reference sequence). The CDR3 loop spans 17 amino acids.

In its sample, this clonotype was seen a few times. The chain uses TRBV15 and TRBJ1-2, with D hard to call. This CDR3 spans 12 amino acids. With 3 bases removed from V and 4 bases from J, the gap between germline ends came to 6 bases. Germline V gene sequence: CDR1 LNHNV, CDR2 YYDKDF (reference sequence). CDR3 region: CATSSRSYGYTF. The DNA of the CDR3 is TGTGCCACCAGCAGTAGGTCCTATGGCTACACCTTC.

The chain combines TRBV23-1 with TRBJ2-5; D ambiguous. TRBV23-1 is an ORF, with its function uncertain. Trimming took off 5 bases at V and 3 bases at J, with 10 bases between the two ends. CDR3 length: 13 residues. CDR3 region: CASSAQREETQYF. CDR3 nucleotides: TGCGCCAGCAGTGCACAGAGAGAAGAGACCCAGTACTTC.

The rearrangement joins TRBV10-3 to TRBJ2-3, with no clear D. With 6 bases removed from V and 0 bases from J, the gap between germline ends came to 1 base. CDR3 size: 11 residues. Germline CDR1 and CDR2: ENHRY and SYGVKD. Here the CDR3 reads CAIRSTDTQYF. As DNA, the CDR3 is TGTGCCATCAGGAGCACAGATACGCAGTATTTT.

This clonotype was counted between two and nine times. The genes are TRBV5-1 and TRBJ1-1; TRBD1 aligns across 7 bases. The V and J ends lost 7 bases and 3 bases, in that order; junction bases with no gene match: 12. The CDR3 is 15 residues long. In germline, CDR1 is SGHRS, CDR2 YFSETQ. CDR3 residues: CASSRGVFPDTEAFF. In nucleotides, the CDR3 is TGCGCCAGCTCCAGGGGGGTTTTTCCGGACACTGAAGCTTTCTTT.

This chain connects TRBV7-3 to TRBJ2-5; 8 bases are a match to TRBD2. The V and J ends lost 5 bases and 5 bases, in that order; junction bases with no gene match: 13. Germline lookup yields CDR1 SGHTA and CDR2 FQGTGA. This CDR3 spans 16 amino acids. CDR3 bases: TGTGCCAGCAGCCCAGGGTTGAGCGGGGGTGGCGAGACCCAGTACTTC. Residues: CASSPGLSGGGETQYF.

DNA of the CDR3: TGCAGTGCTAGAGACAGGGAATACAATGAGCAGTTCTTC. The encoded protein is CSARDREYNEQFF. The chain is built from TRBV20-1 and TRBJ2-1, with D possibly being TRBD1 (5 bases). There are 13 residues in the CDR3. Trimming removed 0 bases from V and 4 bases from J, with 7 bases in between. Germline V lookup: CDR1 DFQATT, CDR2 SNEGSKA (reference sequence).

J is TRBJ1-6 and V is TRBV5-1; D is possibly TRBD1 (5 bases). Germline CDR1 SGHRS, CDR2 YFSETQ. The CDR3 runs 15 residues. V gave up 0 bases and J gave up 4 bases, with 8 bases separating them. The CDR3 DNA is TGCGCCAGCAGCTTGGCCGGGGGGTATAATTCACCCCTCCACTTT. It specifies CASSLAGGYNSPLHF.

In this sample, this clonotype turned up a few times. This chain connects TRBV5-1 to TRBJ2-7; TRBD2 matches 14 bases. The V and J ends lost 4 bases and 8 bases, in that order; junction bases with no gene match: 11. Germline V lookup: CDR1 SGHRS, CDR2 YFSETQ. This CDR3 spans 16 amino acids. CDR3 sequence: CASSPPGLAGEAQQYF. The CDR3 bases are TGCGCCAGCAGCCCTCCGGGACTAGCGGGAGAAGCGCAGCAGTACTTC.

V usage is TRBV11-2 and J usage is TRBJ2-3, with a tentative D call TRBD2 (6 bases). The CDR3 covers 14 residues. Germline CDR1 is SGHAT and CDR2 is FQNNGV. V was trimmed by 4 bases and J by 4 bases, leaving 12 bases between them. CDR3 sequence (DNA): TGTGCCAGCAGCTCCCGGGAGTTCCCAGATACGCAGTATTTT. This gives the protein CASSSREFPDTQYF.

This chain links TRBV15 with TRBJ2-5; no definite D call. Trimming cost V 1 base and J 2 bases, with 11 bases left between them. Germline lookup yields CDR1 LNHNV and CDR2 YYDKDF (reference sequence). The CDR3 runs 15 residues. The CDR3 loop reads CATSRVGRIQETQYF. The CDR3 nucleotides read TGTGCCACCAGCAGAGTCGGGCGGATTCAAGAGACCCAGTACTTC.

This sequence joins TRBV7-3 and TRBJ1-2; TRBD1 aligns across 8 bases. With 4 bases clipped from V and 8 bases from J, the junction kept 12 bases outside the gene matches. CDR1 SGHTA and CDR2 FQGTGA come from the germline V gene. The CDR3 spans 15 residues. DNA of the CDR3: TGTGCCAGCAGCTCCTCGGACAGGGCACTTGGCGGCTACACCTTC. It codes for CASSSSDRALGGYTF. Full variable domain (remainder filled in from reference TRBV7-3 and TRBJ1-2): GAGVSQTPSNKVTEKGKYVELRCDPISGHTALYWYRQSLGQGPEFLIYFQGTGAADDSGLPNDRFFAVRPEGSVSTLKIQRTERGDSAVYLCASSSSDRALGGYTFGSGTRLTVV.

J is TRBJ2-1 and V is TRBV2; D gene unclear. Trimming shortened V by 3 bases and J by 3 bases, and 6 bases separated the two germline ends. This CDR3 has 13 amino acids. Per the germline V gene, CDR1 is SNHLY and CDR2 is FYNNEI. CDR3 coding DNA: TGTGCCAGCAGTGAGTTCGGCTACAATGAGCAGTTCTTC. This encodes CASSEFGYNEQFF.

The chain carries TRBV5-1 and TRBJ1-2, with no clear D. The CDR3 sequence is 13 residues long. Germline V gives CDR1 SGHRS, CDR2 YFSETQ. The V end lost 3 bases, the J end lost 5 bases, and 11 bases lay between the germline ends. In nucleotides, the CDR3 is TGCGCCAGCAGCTCCGACCCCCCTTATGGCTACACCTTC. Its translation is CASSSDPPYGYTF. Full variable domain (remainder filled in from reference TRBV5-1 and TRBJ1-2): KAGVTQTPRYLIKTRGQQVTLSCSPISGHRSVSWYQQTPGQGLQFLFEYFSETQRNKGNFPGRFSGRQFSNSRSEMNVSTLELGDSALYLCASSSDPPYGYTFGSGTRLTVV.

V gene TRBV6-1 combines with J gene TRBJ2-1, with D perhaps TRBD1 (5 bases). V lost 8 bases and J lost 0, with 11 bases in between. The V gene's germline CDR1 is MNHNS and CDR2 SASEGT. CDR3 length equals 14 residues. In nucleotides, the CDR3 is TGTGCCAGCTCAGGGTTTTCCTCCTACAATGAGCAGTTCTTC. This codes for CASSGFSSYNEQFF.

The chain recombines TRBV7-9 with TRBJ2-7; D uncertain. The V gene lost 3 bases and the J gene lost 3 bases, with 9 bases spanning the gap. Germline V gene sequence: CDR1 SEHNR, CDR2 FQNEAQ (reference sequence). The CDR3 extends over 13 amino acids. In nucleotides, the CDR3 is TGTGCCAGCAGCTTGCAATCCTACTACGAGCAGTACTTC. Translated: CASSLQSYYEQYF.

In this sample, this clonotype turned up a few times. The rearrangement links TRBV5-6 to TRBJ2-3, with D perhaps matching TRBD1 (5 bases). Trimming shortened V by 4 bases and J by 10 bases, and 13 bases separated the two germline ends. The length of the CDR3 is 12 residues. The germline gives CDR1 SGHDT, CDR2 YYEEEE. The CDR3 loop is CASSIQGLAQYF. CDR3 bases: TGTGCCAGCAGCATTCAGGGTTTGGCGCAGTATTTT.

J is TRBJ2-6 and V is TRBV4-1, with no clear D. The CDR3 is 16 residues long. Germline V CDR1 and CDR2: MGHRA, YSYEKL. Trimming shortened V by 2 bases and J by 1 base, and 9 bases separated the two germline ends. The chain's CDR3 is CASSQPPGSGANVLTF. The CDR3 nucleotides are TGCGCCAGCAGCCAACCCCCCGGGTCTGGGGCCAACGTCCTGACTTTC.